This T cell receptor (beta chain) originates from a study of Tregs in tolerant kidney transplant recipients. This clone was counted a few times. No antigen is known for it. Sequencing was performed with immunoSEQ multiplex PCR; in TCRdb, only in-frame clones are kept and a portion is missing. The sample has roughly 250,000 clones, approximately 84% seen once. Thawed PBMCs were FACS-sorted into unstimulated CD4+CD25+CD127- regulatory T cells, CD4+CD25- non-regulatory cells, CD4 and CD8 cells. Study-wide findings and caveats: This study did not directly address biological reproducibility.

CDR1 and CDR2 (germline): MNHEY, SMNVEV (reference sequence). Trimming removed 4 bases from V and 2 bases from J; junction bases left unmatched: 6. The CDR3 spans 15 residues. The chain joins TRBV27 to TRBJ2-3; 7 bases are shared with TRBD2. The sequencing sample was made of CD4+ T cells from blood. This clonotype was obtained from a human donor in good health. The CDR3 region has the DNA TGTGCCAGCAGTTCTACTAGCGCGCTCACAGATACGCAGTATTTT. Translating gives CASSSTSALTDTQYF.